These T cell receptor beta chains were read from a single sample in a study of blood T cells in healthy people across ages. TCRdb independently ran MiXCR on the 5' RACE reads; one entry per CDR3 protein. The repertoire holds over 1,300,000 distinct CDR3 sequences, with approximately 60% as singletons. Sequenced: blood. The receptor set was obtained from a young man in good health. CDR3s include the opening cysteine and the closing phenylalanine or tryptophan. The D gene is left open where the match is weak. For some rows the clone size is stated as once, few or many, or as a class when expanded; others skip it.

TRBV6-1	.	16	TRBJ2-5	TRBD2	TGTGCCAGCAGTCGCACGACTAGCGGGAGACAAGAGACCCAGTACTTC	CASSRTTSGRQETQYF
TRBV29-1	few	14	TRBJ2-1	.	TGCAGCGCCGTAGGCAGGGACTCCTACAATGAGCAGTTCTTC	CSAVGRDSYNEQFF
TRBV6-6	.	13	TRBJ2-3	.	TGTGCCAGCAGTTACCAGTCCTGGGGGACGCAGTATTTT	CASSYQSWGTQYF
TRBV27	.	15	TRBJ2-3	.	TGTGCCAGCAACGGTGAAGCGCACGCGGCAGATACGCAGTATTTT	CASNGEAHAADTQYF
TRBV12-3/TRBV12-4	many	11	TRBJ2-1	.	TGCGCCAGCAGCTTGGCCTATGAGCAGTTCTTC	CASSLAYEQFF
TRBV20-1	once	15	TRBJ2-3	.	TGCAGTGCTAGAGAACCGGGAGTTTGGACAGATACGCAGTATTTT	CSAREPGVWTDTQYF
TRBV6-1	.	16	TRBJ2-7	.	TGTGCCAGCAGTGCACCTTCCCTGTGGTCCGGGTACGAGCAGTACTTC	CASSAPSLWSGYEQYF
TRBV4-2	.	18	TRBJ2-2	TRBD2	TGTGCCAGCAGCCACCCCCAATCGCTAGCGGGAGGGATCGGGGAGCTGTTTTTT	CASSHPQSLAGGIGELFF
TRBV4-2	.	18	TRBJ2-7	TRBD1	TGTGCCAGCAGCCAAGATATGACAGGGGGCGTTAAAACCTACGAGCAGTACTTC	CASSQDMTGGVKTYEQYF
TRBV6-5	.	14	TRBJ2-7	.	TGTGCCAGCAGCTCCGCTCCTAGCTCCTACGAGCAGTACTTC	CASSSAPSSYEQYF
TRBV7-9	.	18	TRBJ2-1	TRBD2	TGTGCCAGCAGCCCCCTCCCGGGACTAGCGGGAGGGGTCAATGAGCAGTTCTTC	CASSPLPGLAGGVNEQFF
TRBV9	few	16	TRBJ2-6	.	TGTGCCAGCAGCACAAGCCCACACCCTGGGGCCAACGTCCTGACTTTC	CASSTSPHPGANVLTF
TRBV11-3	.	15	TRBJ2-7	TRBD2	TGTACCAGCAGCTTAACTAGCGGGAGGGCTGACGAGCAGTACTTC	CTSSLTSGRADEQYF
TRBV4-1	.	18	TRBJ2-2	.	TGCGCCAGCAGCCAATTGCACAGGGCTAACGCGAACACCGGGGAGCTGTTTTTT	CASSQLHRANANTGELFF
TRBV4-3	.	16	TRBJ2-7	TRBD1	TGCGCCAGCAGCCACGACAACAGGGGTATGTTCCACGAGCAGTACTTC	CASSHDNRGMFHEQYF
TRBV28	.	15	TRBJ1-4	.	TGTGCCAGCAGTTCGCTACGGGGGGAGGATGAAAAACTGTTTTTT	CASSSLRGEDEKLFF
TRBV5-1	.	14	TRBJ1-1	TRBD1	TGCGCCAGCAGCTTGGCCGGGACAGAGACTGAAGCTTTCTTT	CASSLAGTETEAFF
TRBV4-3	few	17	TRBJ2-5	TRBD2	TGCGCCAGCAGCCAAGTTTCGGGGGGGCCGGCTCAAGAGACCCAGTACTTC	CASSQVSGGPAQETQYF
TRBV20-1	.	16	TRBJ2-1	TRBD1	TGCAGTGCTAGACCCGCGACCAGGGGGCTCTACAATGAGCAGTTCTTC	CSARPATRGLYNEQFF
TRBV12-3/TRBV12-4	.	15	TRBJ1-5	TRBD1	TGTGCCAGCAGTAAGCGGACAGGGGGAGGCCAGCCCCAGCATTTT	CASSKRTGGGQPQHF
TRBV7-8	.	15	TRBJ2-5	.	TGTGCCAGCAGATCGGGACCGGGACTGCAAGAGACCCAGTACTTC	CASRSGPGLQETQYF
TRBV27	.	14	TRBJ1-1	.	TGTGCCAGCAGTGTAAGAGTTAGGGGGACTGAAGCTTTCTTT	CASSVRVRGTEAFF
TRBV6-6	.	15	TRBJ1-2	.	TGTGCCAGCAGTTACTCGATCAGTCAGGACTATGGCTACACCTTC	CASSYSISQDYGYTF
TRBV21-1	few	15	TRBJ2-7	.	TGTGCCAGCAGCAAAGACCGGGACAGTTCCTACGAGCAGTACTTC	CASSKDRDSSYEQYF
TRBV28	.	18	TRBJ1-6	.	TGTGCCAGCAGTTCCCCGGGTCTCGCAGGGCCGGGGAATTCACCCCTCCACTTT	CASSSPGLAGPGNSPLHF